Listed below are T cell receptor beta chains from one sample, sequenced in a study of technical replicates of blood from a handful of donors. Profiled with immunoSEQ multiplex PCR; TCRdb holds only in-frame clones, not every one. The sample lists about 76,000 clones, roughly 90% occurring once. Source material: T cells isolated from PBMCs. The receptors originated from a human donor in good health. CDR3s leave out the opening cysteine and the closing phenylalanine or tryptophan. Fields, in order: J gene, CDR3 length, V gene, clone size, CDR3 protein. Clone size is not always given. Where it is, it says once, few, many or a class for expanded clones.

J gene: TRBJ2-3; CDR3 length: 11; V gene: TRBV9; clone size: NA; CDR3 protein: ASSDSGVDTQY
J gene: TRBJ2-5; CDR3 length: 15; V gene: TRBV7-9; clone size: NA; CDR3 protein: ASSFPLAGPGGETQY
J gene: TRBJ2-5; CDR3 length: 11; V gene: TRBV2; clone size: NA; CDR3 protein: ASGTGSQETQY
J gene: TRBJ2-5; CDR3 length: 10; V gene: TRBV9; clone size: NA; CDR3 protein: ASSSTDGGVY
J gene: TRBJ1-1; CDR3 length: 13; V gene: TRBV18; clone size: NA; CDR3 protein: ASSPGQGAGTEAF
J gene: TRBJ1-4; CDR3 length: 14; V gene: TRBV19; clone size: NA; CDR3 protein: ASLDRGRSANEKLF
J gene: TRBJ2-5; CDR3 length: 10; V gene: TRBV29-1; clone size: NA; CDR3 protein: SVVLESETQY
J gene: TRBJ1-1; CDR3 length: 12; V gene: TRBV4-1; clone size: NA; CDR3 protein: ASSRQTVNTEAF
J gene: TRBJ1-1; CDR3 length: 10; V gene: TRBV7-2; clone size: NA; CDR3 protein: ASSWGGLRAF
J gene: TRBJ2-3; CDR3 length: 18; V gene: TRBV19; clone size: NA; CDR3 protein: ASSILLTSGGGVSTDTQY
J gene: TRBJ2-7; CDR3 length: 15; V gene: TRBV7-2; clone size: NA; CDR3 protein: ASSAGQPFTVSYEQY
J gene: TRBJ1-5; CDR3 length: 10; V gene: TRBV10-2; clone size: NA; CDR3 protein: ASSEGEEPQH
J gene: TRBJ2-5; CDR3 length: 10; V gene: TRBV29-1; clone size: NA; CDR3 protein: SERGRQETQY
J gene: TRBJ1-1; CDR3 length: 11; V gene: TRBV9; clone size: once; CDR3 protein: ASSEGQNTEAF
J gene: TRBJ1-1; CDR3 length: 9; V gene: TRBV6-5; clone size: NA; CDR3 protein: ASSSAAEAF
J gene: TRBJ2-7; CDR3 length: 16; V gene: TRBV25-1; clone size: NA; CDR3 protein: ASVFPGTSGGTSYEQY
J gene: TRBJ2-3; CDR3 length: 12; V gene: TRBV7-6; clone size: NA; CDR3 protein: ASSHRDFTDTQY
J gene: TRBJ1-4; CDR3 length: 11; V gene: TRBV6-5; clone size: NA; CDR3 protein: ATQTGSGEKLF
J gene: TRBJ2-2; CDR3 length: 14; V gene: TRBV6-5; clone size: NA; CDR3 protein: ASSYSWDSNTGELF
J gene: TRBJ2-7; CDR3 length: 13; V gene: TRBV6-1; clone size: NA; CDR3 protein: ASSVEPVLWYEQY
J gene: TRBJ2-7; CDR3 length: 13; V gene: TRBV5-1; clone size: NA; CDR3 protein: ASSLYGGPSYEQY
J gene: TRBJ2-7; CDR3 length: 15; V gene: TRBV5-6; clone size: NA; CDR3 protein: ASSIGLGDSISYEQY
J gene: TRBJ1-1; CDR3 length: 13; V gene: TRBV11-2; clone size: NA; CDR3 protein: ASSLADRGFTEAF
J gene: TRBJ2-1; CDR3 length: 13; V gene: TRBV5-4; clone size: NA; CDR3 protein: ASSIAGVSYNEQF
J gene: TRBJ2-7; CDR3 length: 16; V gene: TRBV7-2; clone size: NA; CDR3 protein: ASSQWNFGTSGRIEQY
J gene: TRBJ2-3; CDR3 length: 11; V gene: TRBV11-3; clone size: NA; CDR3 protein: ASSFPGADTQY
J gene: TRBJ2-5; CDR3 length: 13; V gene: TRBV5-4; clone size: NA; CDR3 protein: ASRNLAGASGTQY
J gene: TRBJ2-1; CDR3 length: 9; V gene: TRBV30; clone size: NA; CDR3 protein: AWTDYNEQF
J gene: TRBJ1-1; CDR3 length: 14; V gene: TRBV5-5; clone size: NA; CDR3 protein: ASSLRGGLGNTEAF
J gene: TRBJ1-2; CDR3 length: 15; V gene: TRBV5-1; clone size: NA; CDR3 protein: ASSLAEGGFYNYGYT
J gene: TRBJ2-7; CDR3 length: 11; V gene: TRBV27; clone size: NA; CDR3 protein: ASRGLAGDEQY
J gene: TRBJ1-1; CDR3 length: 14; V gene: TRBV19; clone size: NA; CDR3 protein: ASTPRGGPGGTEAF
J gene: TRBJ2-2; CDR3 length: 12; V gene: TRBV10-1; clone size: NA; CDR3 protein: ASSDPGNTGELF
J gene: TRBJ1-5; CDR3 length: 12; V gene: TRBV6-5; clone size: NA; CDR3 protein: ASSRGGADNVQH
J gene: TRBJ2-5; CDR3 length: 11; V gene: TRBV10-3; clone size: once; CDR3 protein: AISNDRLETQY
J gene: TRBJ2-3; CDR3 length: 14; V gene: TRBV29-1; clone size: NA; CDR3 protein: SVEEPRDRGVGTQY
J gene: TRBJ2-1; CDR3 length: 12; V gene: TRBV25-1; clone size: NA; CDR3 protein: ASSKGASYNEQF
J gene: TRBJ2-3; CDR3 length: 14; V gene: TRBV9; clone size: once; CDR3 protein: ASSVRLAWDTDTQY
J gene: TRBJ2-2; CDR3 length: 15; V gene: TRBV11-3; clone size: NA; CDR3 protein: ASSARLAGPSTGELF
J gene: TRBJ2-7; CDR3 length: 15; V gene: TRBV2; clone size: NA; CDR3 protein: ASRDIWPGQSFYEQY
J gene: TRBJ1-1; CDR3 length: 12; V gene: TRBV6-6; clone size: NA; CDR3 protein: ASSPGHLNTEAF
J gene: TRBJ1-2; CDR3 length: 14; V gene: TRBV15; clone size: NA; CDR3 protein: ATSRTQTGENYGYT
J gene: TRBJ1-4; CDR3 length: 14; V gene: TRBV11-2; clone size: NA; CDR3 protein: ASSLRSGKKNEKLF
J gene: TRBJ2-5; CDR3 length: 14; V gene: TRBV5-1; clone size: once; CDR3 protein: ASSLSTGINSETQY
J gene: TRBJ2-7; CDR3 length: 12; V gene: TRBV19; clone size: NA; CDR3 protein: ASSLPGTGYEQY
J gene: TRBJ2-7; CDR3 length: 10; V gene: TRBV29-1; clone size: NA; CDR3 protein: SVKTTGYEQY
J gene: TRBJ2-1; CDR3 length: 10; V gene: TRBV11-2; clone size: NA; CDR3 protein: ASSRNRNEQF
J gene: TRBJ2-3; CDR3 length: 12; V gene: TRBV25-1; clone size: NA; CDR3 protein: ASSESTREGTQY
J gene: TRBJ2-2; CDR3 length: 12; V gene: TRBV7-2; clone size: NA; CDR3 protein: ASSLAGGTGELF
J gene: TRBJ2-3; CDR3 length: 11; V gene: TRBV6-1; clone size: NA; CDR3 protein: ASKRTTADTQY